The 6 T cell receptor beta chains given below trace back to one sample, sequenced in a study of T cell repertoires in cytomegalovirus infection. Via MiXCR, TCRdb re-called the reads, giving one row per CDR3 protein. This table has 200,000 or so distinct CDR3 sequences, 28% appearing once. Sequenced sample: PBMCs. The receptors originated from a human donor in good health (CMV status not recorded). Some clones in this sample may be carry-over from other donors' samples.

J is TRBJ2-1 and V is TRBV20-1; TRBD2 matches at 10 bases. This CDR3 is 14 amino acids long. The junction had 5 bases not matched to a gene; V was cut back by 5 bases and J by 4 bases. Germline V lookup: CDR1 DFQATT, CDR2 SNEGSKA (reference sequence). CDR3 bases: TGCAGTGCTTTTAGCGGGGGGCCTTACAATGAGCAGTTCTTC. Its translation is CSAFSGGPYNEQFF.

In its sample, this clonotype was seen a few times. In DNA, the CDR3 is TGCAGTGCTAGAGATCGGGAGGATTTGAGCACTGAAGCTTTCTTT. This gives the protein CSARDREDLSTEAFF. This chain uses TRBV20-1 with TRBJ1-1; unclear D gene. From germline, CDR1 is DFQATT and CDR2 SNEGSKA (reference sequence). V shed 0 bases and J shed 4 bases, with 15 bases lying between them. The length of the CDR3 is 15 residues.

This clonotype occurred a few times. The genes are TRBV12-3 or TRBV12-4 and TRBJ1-4; D is undetermined. The CDR3 is made up of 14 amino acids. V lost 7 bases and J 0 bases, leaving 9 bases between the germline ends. CDR3 amino acids: CASTMAATNEKLFF. Here the CDR3 DNA reads TGTGCCAGCACCATGGCCGCAACTAATGAAAAACTGTTTTTT.

V gene TRBV7-9 combines with J gene TRBJ1-1; maybe TRBD1 (5 bases). CDR1 and CDR2 from the germline V gene are SEHNR and FQNEAQ (reference sequence). CDR3 length equals 13 residues. The germline V and J ends were trimmed by 9 bases and 5 bases, with 16 bases remaining between them. Here the CDR3 DNA reads TGTGCCAGTCTTGATAGGGGTGATACTGAAGCTTTCTTT. Translating gives CASLDRGDTEAFF.

The chain couples TRBV7-6 to TRBJ2-2; weak D call: TRBD2 (6 bases). Germline CDR1 SGHVS, CDR2 FNYEAQ. V was pared by 5 bases and J by 8 bases, with 15 bases between. The CDR3 has 14 amino acids. The CDR3: CASSQLVGRGELFF. CDR3 DNA sequence: TGTGCCAGCAGCCAGCTGGTCGGGAGAGGGGAGCTGTTTTTT.

The chain uses TRBV29-1 and TRBJ1-4; no definite D call. Germline CDR1 is SQVTM and CDR2 is ANQGSEA. V lost 4 bases and J 0 bases, leaving 6 bases between the germline ends. CDR3 size: 13 residues. CDR3 sequence (DNA): TGCAGCGTTGGACCTGCAACTAATGAAAAACTGTTTTTT. It translates to CSVGPATNEKLFF.